The subject of this entry is one T cell receptor (beta chain). The identical CDR3 is also encoded by other nucleotide sequences in the sample. Assay: immunoSEQ multiplex PCR; the TCRdb copy retains only in-frame clones and omits some. In the table there are over 250,000 clones, approximately 92% of which are singletons. This entry is derived from a study of blood T cell repertoires in COVID-19. About the study: Some COVID-19 samples were acute and others convalescent; all came from the United States, Italy and Spain. PBMCs, B-cell-depleted T cells, or T cells provided the cDNA or gDNA that made up the material.

Enrolment of Seattle patients took place during active infection, and they were followed longitudinally. Trimming pared 4 bases from V and 4 bases from J, leaving 5 bases between. This CDR3 has 11 amino acids. Germline assignment: CDR1 SEHNR and CDR2 FQNEAQ (reference sequence). Sample: peripheral blood. This sequence joins TRBV7-9 and TRBJ2-7; D unresolved. This sequence was found in a person aged 18 to 29 with COVID-19, enrolled during active disease. DNA for the CDR3: TGTGCCAGCAGCTCCACTTACGAGCAGTACTTC. Its protein is CASSSTYEQYF.